What follows are 5 T cell receptor beta chains derived from one specimen sequenced in a study of response to subunit inactivated influenza vaccine. TCRdb re-analysed the RT-PCR reads in MiXCR, keeping a single row per CDR3 protein. The sample consists of just over 300,000 distinct CDR3 sequences, 22% of them appearing once. The sequences come from PBMCs from blood, collected around 22 months after vaccination. These receptors all come from a man between 50 and 70 years old who received an inactivated influenza vaccine.

This chain links TRBV10-3 with TRBJ2-2, with unresolved D. From germline, CDR1 is ENHRY and CDR2 SYGVKD. Trimming removed 0 bases from V and 3 bases from J, with 5 bases in between. This CDR3 is built from 14 residues. The CDR3 protein is CAISESVDTGELFF. The CDR3 DNA sequence: TGTGCCATCAGTGAGTCTGTGGACACCGGGGAGCTGTTTTTT.

The gene calls are TRBV6-2 or TRBV6-3 and TRBJ1-1; D is ambiguous. CDR1 and CDR2 from the germline V gene are MNHEY and SVGEGT. The V end was cut by 4 bases, the J end by 0 bases, with 15 bases between. The CDR3 is 16 amino acids. The CDR3 loop is CASSFGNPSVNTEAFF. CDR3 nucleotide sequence: TGTGCCAGCAGTTTTGGAAATCCCTCGGTGAACACTGAAGCTTTCTTT.

The chain carries TRBV4-2 and TRBJ2-1; D uncertain. V was pared by 4 bases and J by 0 bases, with 4 bases between. Germline V gives CDR1 LGHNA, CDR2 YNFKEQ. CDR3 size: 13 residues. The DNA of the CDR3 is TGTGCCAGCAGCCGTTCCTCCTACAATGAGCAGTTCTTC. Protein: CASSRSSYNEQFF.

This clonotype has only a few counts. This chain links TRBV6-2 or TRBV6-3 with TRBJ1-1; weak D call: TRBD1 (5 bases). The CDR3 length is 13 residues. In germline, CDR1 is MNHEY, CDR2 SVGEGT. V shed 2 bases and J shed 11 bases, with 15 bases lying between them. Here the CDR3 DNA reads TGTGCCAGCAGTTACCAGACAGAGGTGGGGGCTTTCTTT. Its translation: CASSYQTEVGAFF.

This clonotype was seen a few times. The V gene is TRBV6-5, the J gene TRBJ2-2; 12 bases map to TRBD2. Germline assignment: CDR1 MNHEY and CDR2 SVGAGI. With V trimmed by 2 bases and J by 0 bases, 4 bases remained unmatched. This CDR3 spans 18 amino acids. CDR3 coding DNA: TGTGCCAGCAGTTACCCAAGGACTAGCGGGACGAACACCGGGGAGCTGTTTTTT. This codes for CASSYPRTSGTNTGELFF.